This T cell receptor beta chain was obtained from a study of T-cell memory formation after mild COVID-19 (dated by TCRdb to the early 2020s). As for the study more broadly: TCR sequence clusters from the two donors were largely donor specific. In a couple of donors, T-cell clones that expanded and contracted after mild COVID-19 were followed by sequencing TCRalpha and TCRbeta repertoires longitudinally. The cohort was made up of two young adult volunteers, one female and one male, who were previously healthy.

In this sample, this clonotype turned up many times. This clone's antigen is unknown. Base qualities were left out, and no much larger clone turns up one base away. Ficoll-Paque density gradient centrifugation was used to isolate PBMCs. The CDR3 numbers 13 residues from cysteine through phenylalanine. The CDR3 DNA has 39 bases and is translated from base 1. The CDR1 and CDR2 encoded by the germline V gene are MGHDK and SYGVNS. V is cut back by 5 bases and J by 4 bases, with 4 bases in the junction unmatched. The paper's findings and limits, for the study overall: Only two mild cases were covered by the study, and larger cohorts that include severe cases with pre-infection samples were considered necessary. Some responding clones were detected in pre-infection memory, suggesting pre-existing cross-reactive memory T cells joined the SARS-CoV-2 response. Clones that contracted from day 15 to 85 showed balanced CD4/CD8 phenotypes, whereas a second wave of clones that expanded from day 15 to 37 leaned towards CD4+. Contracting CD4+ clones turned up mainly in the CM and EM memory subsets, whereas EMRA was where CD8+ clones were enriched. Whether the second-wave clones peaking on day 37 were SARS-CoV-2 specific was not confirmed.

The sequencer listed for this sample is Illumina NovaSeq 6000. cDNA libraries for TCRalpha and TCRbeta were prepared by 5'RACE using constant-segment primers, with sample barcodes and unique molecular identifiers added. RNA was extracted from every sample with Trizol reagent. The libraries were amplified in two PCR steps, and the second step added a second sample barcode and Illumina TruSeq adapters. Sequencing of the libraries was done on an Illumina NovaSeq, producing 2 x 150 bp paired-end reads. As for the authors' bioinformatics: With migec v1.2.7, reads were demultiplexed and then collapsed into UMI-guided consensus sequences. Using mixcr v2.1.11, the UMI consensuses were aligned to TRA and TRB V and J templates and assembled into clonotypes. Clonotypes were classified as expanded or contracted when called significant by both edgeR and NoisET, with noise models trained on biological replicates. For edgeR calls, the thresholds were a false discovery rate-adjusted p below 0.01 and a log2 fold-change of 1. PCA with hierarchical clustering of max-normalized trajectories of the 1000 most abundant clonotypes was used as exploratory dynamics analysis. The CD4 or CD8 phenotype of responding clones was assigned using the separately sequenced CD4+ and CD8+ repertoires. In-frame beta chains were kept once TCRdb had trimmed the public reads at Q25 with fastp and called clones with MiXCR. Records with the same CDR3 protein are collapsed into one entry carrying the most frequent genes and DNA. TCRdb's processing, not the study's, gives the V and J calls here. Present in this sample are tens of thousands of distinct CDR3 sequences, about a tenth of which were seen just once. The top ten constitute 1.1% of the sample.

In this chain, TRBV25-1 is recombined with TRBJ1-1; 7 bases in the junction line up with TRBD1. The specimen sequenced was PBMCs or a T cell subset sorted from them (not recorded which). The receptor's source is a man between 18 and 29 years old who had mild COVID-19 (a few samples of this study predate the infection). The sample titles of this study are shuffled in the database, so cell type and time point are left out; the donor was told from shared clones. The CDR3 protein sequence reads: CASSLQGSTEAFF. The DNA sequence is TGTGCCAGCAGTCTACAGGGGTCCACTGAAGCTTTCTTT.